This T cell receptor (beta chain) is drawn from a study of T-cell reconstitution after alpha-beta-depleted transplantation in children. Trimming removed 2 bases from V and 7 bases from J, with 13 bases in between. The CDR3 spans 14 residues. Germline lookup yields CDR1 SGHRS and CDR2 YFSETQ. This clonotype has just a few counts. The authors prepared the TCRbeta library with unique molecular identifiers. MiXCR, run by TCRdb on the PCR reads, gives a single entry per CDR3 protein. The table shows hundreds of thousands of distinct CDR3 sequences, with around 25% occurring only once. Here the sequenced sample was PBMCs, mostly from graft donor cells, taken 360 days after TCRalphabeta/CD19-depleted stem cell transplant. The TCR was taken from a female patient aged 2-15 years who had a stem cell transplant for congenital amegakaryocytic thrombocytopenia, so the T cells may come from the graft donor. This chain joins TRBV5-1 and TRBJ2-4; D gene uncertain. Written as DNA, the CDR3 is TGCGCCAGCAGCTTCGACGTCCACACCAACATTCAGTACTTC. It is translated as CASSFDVHTNIQYF.